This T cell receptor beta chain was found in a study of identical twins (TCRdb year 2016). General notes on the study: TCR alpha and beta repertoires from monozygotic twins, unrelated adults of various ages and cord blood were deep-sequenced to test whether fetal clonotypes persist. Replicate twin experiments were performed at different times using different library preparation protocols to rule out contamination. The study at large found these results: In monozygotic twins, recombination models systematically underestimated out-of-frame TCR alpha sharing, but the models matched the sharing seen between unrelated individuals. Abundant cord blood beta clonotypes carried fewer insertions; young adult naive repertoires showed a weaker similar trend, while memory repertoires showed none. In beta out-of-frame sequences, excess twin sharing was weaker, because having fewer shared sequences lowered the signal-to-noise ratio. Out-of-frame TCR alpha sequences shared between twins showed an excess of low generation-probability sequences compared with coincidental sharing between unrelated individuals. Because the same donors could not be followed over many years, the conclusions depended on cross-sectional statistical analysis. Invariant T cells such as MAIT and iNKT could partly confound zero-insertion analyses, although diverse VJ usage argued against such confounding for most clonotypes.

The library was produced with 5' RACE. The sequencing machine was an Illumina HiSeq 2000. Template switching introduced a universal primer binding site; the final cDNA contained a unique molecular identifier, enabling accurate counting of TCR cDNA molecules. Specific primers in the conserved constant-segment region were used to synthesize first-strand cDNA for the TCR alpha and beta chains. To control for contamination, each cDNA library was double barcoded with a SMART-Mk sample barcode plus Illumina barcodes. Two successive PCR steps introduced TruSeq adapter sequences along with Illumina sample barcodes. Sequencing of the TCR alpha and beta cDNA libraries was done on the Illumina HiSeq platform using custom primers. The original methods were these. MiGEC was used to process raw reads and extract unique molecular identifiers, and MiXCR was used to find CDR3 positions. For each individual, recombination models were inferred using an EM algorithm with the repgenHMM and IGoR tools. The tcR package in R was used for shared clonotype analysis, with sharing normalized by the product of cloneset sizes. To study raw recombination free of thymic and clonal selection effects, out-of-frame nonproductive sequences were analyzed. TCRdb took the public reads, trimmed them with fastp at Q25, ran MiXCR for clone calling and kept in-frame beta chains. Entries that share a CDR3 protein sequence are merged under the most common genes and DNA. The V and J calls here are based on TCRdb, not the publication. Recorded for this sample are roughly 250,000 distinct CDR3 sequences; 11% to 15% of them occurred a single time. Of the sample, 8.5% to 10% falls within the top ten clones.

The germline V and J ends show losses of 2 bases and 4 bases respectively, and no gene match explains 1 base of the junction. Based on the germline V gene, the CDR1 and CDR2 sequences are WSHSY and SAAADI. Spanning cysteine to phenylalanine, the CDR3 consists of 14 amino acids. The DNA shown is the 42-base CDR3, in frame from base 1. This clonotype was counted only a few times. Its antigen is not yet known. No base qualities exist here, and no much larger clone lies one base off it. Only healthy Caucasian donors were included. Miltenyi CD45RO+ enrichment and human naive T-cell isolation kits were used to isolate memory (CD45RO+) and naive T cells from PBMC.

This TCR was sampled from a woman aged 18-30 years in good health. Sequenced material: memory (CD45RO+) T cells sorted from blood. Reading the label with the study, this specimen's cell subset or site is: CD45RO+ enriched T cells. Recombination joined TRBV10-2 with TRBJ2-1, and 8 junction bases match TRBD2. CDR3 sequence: CASSEREGYNEQFF. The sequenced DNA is TGCGCCAGCAGTGAGCGGGAGGGGTACAATGAGCAGTTCTTC.